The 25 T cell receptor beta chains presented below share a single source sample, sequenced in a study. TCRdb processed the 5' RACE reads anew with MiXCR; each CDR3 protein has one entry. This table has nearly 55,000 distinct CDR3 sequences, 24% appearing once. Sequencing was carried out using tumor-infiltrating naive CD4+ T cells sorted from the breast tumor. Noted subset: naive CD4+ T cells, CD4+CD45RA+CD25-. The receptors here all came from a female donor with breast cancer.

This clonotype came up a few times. CDR3 coding DNA: TGTGCCAGCAGTCCGACAGGGGGTAACTATGGCTACACCTTC. Amino acids: CASSPTGGNYGYTF. The V and J genes are TRBV12-3 or TRBV12-4 and TRBJ1-2; 9 bases map to TRBD1. The length of the CDR3 is 14 residues. After removal of 5 bases from V and 1 base from J, the junction contained 2 bases not matched to a gene.

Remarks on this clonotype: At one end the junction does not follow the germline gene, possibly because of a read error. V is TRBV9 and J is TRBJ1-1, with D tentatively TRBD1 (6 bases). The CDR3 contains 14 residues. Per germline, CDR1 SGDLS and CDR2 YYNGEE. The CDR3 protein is CASSDGTGITEAFF. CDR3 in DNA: TGTGCCAGCAGCGACGGAACAGGGATTACTGAAGCCTTCTTT.

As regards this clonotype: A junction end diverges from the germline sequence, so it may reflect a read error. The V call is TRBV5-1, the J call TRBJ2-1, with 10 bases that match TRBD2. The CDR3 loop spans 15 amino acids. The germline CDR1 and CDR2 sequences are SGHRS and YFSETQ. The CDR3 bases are TGCGCCTGCAGCTTTTCTAGCGGGGGCTACAATGAGCAGTTCTTC. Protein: CACSFSSGGYNEQFF.

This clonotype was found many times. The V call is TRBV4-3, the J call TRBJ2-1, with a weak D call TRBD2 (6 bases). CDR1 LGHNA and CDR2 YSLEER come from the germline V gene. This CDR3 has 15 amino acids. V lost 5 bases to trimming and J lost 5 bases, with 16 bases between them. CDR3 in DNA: TGCGCCAGCAGCTCCTCCGGGACTTATCACAATGAGCAGTTCTTC. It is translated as CASSSSGTYHNEQFF.

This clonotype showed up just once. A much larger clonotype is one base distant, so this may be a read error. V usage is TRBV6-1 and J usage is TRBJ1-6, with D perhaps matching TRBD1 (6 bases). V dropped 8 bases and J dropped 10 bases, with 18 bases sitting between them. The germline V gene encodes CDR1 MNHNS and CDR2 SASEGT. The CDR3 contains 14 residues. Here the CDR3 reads CASGKGGFYSPLHF. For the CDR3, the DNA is TGTGCCAGCGGTAAGGGGGGGTTTTACTCACCCCTCCACTTT.

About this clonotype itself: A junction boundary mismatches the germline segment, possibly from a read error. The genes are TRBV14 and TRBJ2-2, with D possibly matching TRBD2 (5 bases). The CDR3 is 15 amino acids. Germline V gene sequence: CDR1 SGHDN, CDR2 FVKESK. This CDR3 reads CASSQTRHNTGVLFF. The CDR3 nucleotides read TGTGCCAGCAGCCAAACTAGACACAACACCGGGGTGCTGTTTTTT.

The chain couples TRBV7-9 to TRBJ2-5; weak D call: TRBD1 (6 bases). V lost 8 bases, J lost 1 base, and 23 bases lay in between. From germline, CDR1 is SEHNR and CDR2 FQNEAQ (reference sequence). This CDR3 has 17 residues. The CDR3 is CASRPTTQQGIQETQYF. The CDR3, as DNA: TGTGCCAGCCGCCCCACAACCCAACAGGGCATCCAAGAGACCCAGTACTTC.

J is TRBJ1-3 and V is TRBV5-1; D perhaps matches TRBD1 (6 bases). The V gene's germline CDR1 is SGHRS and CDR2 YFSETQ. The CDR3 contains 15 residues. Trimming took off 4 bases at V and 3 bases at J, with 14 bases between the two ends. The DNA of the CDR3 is TGCGCCAGCAGCCCGGGCGGGGGCGGTGGAAACACCATATATTTT. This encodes CASSPGGGGGNTIYF.

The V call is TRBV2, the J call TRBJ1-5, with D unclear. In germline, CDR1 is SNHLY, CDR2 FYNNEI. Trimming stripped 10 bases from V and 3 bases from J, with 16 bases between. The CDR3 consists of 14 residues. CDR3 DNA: TGTGCCACACGAAGTCAGGCGGACAATCAGCCCCAGCATTTT. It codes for CATRSQADNQPQHF.

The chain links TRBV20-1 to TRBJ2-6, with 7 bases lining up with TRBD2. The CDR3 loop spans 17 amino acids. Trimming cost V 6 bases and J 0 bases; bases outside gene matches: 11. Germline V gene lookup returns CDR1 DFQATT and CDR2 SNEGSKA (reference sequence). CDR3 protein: CSAIGGGFISGANVLTF. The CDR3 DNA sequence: TGCAGTGCCATTGGCGGGGGATTCATCTCTGGGGCCAACGTCCTGACTTTC.

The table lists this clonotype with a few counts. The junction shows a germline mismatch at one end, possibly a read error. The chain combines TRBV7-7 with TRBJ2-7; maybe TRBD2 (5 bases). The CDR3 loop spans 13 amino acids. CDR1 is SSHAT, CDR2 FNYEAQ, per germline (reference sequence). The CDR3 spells CASSAEVRGEQYF. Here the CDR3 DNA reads TGTGCTAGCAGCGCCGAGGTTCGAGGGGAGCAGTACTTC.

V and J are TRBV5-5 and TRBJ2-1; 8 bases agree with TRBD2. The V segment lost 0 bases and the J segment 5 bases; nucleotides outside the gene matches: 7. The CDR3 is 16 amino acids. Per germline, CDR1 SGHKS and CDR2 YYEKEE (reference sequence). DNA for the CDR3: TGTGCCAGCAGCTTGGCCCCGACTAGCGTCGACAATGAGCAGTTCTTC. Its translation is CASSLAPTSVDNEQFF.

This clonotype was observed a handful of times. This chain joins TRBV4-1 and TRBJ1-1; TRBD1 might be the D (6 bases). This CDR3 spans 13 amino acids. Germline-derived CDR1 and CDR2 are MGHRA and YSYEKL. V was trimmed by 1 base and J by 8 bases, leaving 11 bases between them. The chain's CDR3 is CASSQGRTVEAFF. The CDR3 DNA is TGCGCCAGCAGCCAAGGAAGGACAGTCGAAGCTTTCTTT.

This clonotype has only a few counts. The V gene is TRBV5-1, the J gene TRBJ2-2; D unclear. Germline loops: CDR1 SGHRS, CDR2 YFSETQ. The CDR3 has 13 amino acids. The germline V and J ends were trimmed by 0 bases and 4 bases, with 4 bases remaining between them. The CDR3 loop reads CASSLGPTGELFF. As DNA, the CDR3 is TGCGCCAGCAGCTTGGGCCCCACCGGGGAGCTGTTTTTT.

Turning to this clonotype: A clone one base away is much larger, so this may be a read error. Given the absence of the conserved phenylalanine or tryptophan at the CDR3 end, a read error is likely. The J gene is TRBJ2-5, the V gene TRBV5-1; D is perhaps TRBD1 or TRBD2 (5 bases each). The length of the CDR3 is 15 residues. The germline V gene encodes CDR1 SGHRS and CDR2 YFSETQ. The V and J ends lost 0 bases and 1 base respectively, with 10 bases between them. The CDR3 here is CASSLVGDVQETQYL. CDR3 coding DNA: TGCGCCAGCAGCTTGGTTGGGGACGTCCAAGAGACCCAGTACCTC.

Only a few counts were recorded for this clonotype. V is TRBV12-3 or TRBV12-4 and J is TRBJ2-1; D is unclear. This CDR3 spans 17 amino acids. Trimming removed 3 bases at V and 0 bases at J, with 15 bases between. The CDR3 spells CASSLVWKPSSYNEQFF. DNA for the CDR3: TGTGCCAGCAGTTTGGTTTGGAAGCCCAGCTCCTACAATGAGCAGTTCTTC.

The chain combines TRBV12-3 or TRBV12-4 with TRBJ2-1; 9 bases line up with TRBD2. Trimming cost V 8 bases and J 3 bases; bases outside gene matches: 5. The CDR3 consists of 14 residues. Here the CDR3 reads CASSKREDYNEQFF. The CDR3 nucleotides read TGTGCCAGCTCCAAGCGGGAGGACTACAATGAGCAGTTCTTC.

The CDR3 sequence: CASSQDWGTRGPLDTEAFF. The CDR3 nucleotides are TGCGCCAGCAGCCAAGATTGGGGGACACGGGGGCCTCTTGACACTGAAGCTTTCTTT. The chain has TRBV4-1 and TRBJ1-1; TRBD1 is a possible D gene (6 bases). V was shortened by 0 bases and J by 3 bases, with 23 bases between the two germline ends. From germline, CDR1 is MGHRA and CDR2 YSYEKL. The CDR3 extends over 19 amino acids.

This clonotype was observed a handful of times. CDR3 residues: CASSSTGTRGVDTQYF. DNA of the CDR3: TGTGCCAGCAGCTCCACCGGGACTAGGGGAGTGGATACGCAGTATTTT. The gene calls are TRBV7-2 and TRBJ2-3, with 8 bases fitting TRBD2. The CDR3 loop spans 16 amino acids. In germline, CDR1 is SGHTA, CDR2 FQGNSA. With 4 bases clipped from V and 6 bases from J, the junction kept 12 bases outside the gene matches. Full variable domain (remainder filled in from reference TRBV7-2 and TRBJ2-3): GAGVSQSPSNKVTEKGKDVELRCDPISGHTALYWYRQSLGQGLEFLIYFQGNSAPDKSGLPSDRFSAERTGGSVSTLTIQRTQQEDSAVYLCASSSTGTRGVDTQYFGPGTRLTVL.

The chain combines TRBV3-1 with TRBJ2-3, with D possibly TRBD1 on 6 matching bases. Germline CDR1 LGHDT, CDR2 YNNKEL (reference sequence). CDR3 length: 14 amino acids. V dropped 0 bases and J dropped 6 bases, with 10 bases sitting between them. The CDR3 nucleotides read TGTGCCAGCAGCCAAGAGACAGGCGTCGATACGCAGTATTTT. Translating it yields CASSQETGVDTQYF.

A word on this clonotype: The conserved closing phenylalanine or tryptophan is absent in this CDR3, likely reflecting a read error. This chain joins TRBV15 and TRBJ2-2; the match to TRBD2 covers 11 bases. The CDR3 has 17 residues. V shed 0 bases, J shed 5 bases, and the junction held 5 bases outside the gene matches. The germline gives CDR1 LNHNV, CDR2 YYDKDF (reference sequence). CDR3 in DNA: TGTGCCACCAGCAGAGAACTAGCGGGAGTTGGGACCGGGGAGCTGTTTTCT. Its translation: CATSRELAGVGTGELFS.

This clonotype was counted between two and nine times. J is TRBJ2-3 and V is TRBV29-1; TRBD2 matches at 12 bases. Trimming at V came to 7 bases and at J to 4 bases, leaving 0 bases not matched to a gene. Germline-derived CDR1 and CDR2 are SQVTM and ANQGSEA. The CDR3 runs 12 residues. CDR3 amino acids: CSGLAGADTQYF. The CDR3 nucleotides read TGCAGCGGACTAGCGGGAGCAGATACGCAGTATTTT.

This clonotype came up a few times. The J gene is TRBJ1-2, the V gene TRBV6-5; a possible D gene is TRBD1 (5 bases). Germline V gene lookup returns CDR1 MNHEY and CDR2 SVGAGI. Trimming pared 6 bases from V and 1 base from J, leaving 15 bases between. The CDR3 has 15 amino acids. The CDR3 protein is CASSYQGRINYGYTF. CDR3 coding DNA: TGTGCCAGCAGCTACCAGGGACGGATTAACTATGGCTACACCTTC.

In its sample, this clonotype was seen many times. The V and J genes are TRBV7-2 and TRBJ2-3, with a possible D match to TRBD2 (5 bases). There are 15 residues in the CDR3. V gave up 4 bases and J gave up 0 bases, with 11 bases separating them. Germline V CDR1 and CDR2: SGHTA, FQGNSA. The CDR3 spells CASSSDYLSTDTQYF. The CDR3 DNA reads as TGTGCCAGCAGCTCCGACTACCTCAGCACAGATACGCAGTATTTT.

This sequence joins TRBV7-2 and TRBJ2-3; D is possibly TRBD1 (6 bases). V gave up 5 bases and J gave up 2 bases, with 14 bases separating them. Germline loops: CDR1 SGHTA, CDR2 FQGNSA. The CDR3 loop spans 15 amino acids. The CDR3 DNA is TGTGCCAGCAGCATACAGGGAGACTCCACAGATACGCAGTATTTT. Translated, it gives CASSIQGDSTDTQYF.